This TCR beta chain was recorded in a study of T cells in Graves' hyperthyroidism and ophthalmopathy. This CDR3 contains 14 residues. Trimming cost V 6 bases and J 2 bases, with 15 bases left between them. CDR1 is SQVTM and CDR2 is ANQGSEA in the germline V gene. It was RNA transcripts that yielded the amplified TCR beta CDR3 regions. The HTBI primer set served for first-round RT-PCR of the TCR CDR3. Via MiXCR, TCRdb re-called the multiplex PCR reads, giving one row per CDR3 protein. The data contain almost 600,000 distinct CDR3 sequences, approximately 14% of them singletons. A patient was excluded if there was uncontrolled infection, other autoimmune disease, pregnancy or lactation. The study based diagnoses on clinical symptoms, serum thyroxine and TRAb, thyroid ultrasound and orbital computed tomography. This clonotype was seen at least ten times.

The specimen sequenced was blood. This TCR derives from a woman aged 25 to 39 with Graves' hyperthyroidism that later progressed to Graves' ophthalmopathy. The chain has TRBV29-1 and TRBJ2-3; tentatively, D is TRBD1 (5 bases). The CDR3 loop reads CSVQAPFNTDTQYF. CDR3 nucleotide sequence: TGCAGCGTACAGGCGCCGTTTAACACAGATACGCAGTATTTT.